The entry below describes one TCR beta chain. The sample comes from a study of blood T cell repertoires in COVID-19. About the study: There were acute and convalescent COVID-19 samples, and they came from the United States, Italy and Spain. Sources were T cells, B-cell-depleted T cells, or PBMCs; the material itself was cDNA or gDNA.

V lost 5 bases to trimming and J lost 5 bases, with 21 bases between them. Germline loops: CDR1 MDHEN, CDR2 SYDVKM. The CDR3 loop spans 16 amino acids. Under the authors' procedure: Counts of nucleated cells, estimated from reference gene primer amplification, were obtained. Generated by immunoSEQ multiplex PCR, the TCRdb table keeps only in-frame clones and is missing some. V and J calls and clone size are copied from that table; D and trimming were computed from the DNA. The repertoire has some 200,000 clones, about 81% of them found once; the top ten carry approximately 14%. J is TRBJ1-1 and V is TRBV28, with no clear D. Sequenced material: peripheral blood. The receptor was isolated from a man in his thirties or forties with active or convalescent COVID-19. For the CDR3, the DNA is TGTGCCAGCAGTCCTCCCGGCGGGGTTGGGATAACTGAAGCTTTCTTT. The encoded protein is CASSPPGGVGITEAFF.